The present T cell receptor beta chain was sequenced within a study of blood T cell repertoires in COVID-19. Overall study: The United States, Italy and Spain were the sources of the acute and convalescent COVID-19 samples. The analysed material was cDNA or gDNA that came from T cells, B-cell-depleted T cells, or PBMCs.

The CDR3 sequence is 13 residues long. Germline assignment: CDR1 SGHRS and CDR2 YFSETQ. Trimming stripped 0 bases from V and 4 bases from J, with 6 bases between. Original processing methods: Cell counts per sample came from amplifying reference gene primers. Measured with immunoSEQ multiplex PCR; TCRdb has only the in-frame clones, and not every one. V and J calls and clone size come straight from that table; D and trimming were deduced from the DNA. This sample has over 250,000 clones, with around 90% found just once. Seattle cases were enrolled at active infection and followed longitudinally. The V call is TRBV5-1, the J call TRBJ2-3; D not resolved. The source is a person between 18 and 35 years old with COVID-19, enrolled during active disease. Sequenced input: peripheral blood. CDR3 nucleotide sequence: TGCGCCAGCAGCTTGGGGCTTCCAGATACGCAGTATTTT. Protein product: CASSLGLPDTQYF.